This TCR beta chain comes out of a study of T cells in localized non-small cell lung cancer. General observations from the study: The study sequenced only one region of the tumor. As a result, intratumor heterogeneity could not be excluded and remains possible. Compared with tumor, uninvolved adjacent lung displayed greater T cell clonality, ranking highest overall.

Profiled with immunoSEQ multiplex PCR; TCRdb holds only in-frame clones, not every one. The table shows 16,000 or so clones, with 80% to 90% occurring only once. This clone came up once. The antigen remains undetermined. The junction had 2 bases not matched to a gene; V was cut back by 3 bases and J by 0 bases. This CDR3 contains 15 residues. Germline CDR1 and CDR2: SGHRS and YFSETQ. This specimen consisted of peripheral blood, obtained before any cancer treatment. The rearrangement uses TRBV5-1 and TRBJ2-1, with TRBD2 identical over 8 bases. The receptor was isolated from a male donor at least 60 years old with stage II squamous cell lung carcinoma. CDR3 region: CASSSSGSSYNEQFF. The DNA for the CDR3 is TGCGCCAGCAGCTCGAGCGGGAGCTCCTACAATGAGCAGTTCTTC.